The clone carrying this TCR beta chain was seen ten or more times. These data are taken from a study of CD8 T cells in ankylosing spondylitis. The CDR3 sequence is 18 residues long. The V and J ends lost 5 bases and 8 bases, in that order; junction bases with no gene match: 14. Quantitative 5'-RACE with molecular barcodes generated TCR beta libraries. TCRdb analysed the 5' RACE reads with MiXCR anew, one entry per CDR3 protein. The repertoire holds 250,000 or so distinct CDR3 sequences, 9.5% to 12% seen once, with approximately 6.6% in the top ten. Material for sequencing was blood, either unsorted or a sorted T cell fraction (not recorded which). The source of this sequence is a male donor with ankylosing spondylitis or in good health (not recorded which). The chain joins TRBV12-3 or TRBV12-4 to TRBJ2-1; TRBD2 matches 14 bases. In DNA form, the CDR3 reads TGTGCCAGCAGTGCCGACAGGAGTGGGACTAGCGGGGGAGATGAGCAGTTCTTC. It codes for CASSADRSGTSGGDEQFF.